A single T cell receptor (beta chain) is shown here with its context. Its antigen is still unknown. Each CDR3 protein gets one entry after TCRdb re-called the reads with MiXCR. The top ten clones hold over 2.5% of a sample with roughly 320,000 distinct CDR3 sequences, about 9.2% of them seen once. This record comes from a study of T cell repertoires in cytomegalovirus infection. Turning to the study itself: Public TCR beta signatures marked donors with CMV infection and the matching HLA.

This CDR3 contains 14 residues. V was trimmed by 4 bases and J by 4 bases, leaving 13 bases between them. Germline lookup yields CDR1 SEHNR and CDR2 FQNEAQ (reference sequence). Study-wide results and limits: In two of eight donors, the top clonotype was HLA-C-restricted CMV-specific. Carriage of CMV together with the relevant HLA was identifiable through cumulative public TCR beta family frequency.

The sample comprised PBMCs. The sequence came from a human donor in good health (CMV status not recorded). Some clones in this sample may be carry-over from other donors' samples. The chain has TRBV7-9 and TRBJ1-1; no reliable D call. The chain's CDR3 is CASSYRDGPTEAFF. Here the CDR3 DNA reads TGTGCCAGCAGCTACCGAGATGGACCCACTGAAGCTTTCTTT.